Listed below are T cell receptor beta chains from one sample, sequenced in a study of Graves' ophthalmopathy and Graves' hyperthyroidism. Using its own MiXCR run on the multiplex PCR reads, TCRdb lists one record per CDR3 protein. The sample carries hundreds of thousands of distinct CDR3 sequences, over 20% recorded once. Sequencing was performed on peripheral blood. The receptor set was obtained from a woman aged 18-30 years with stable Graves' hyperthyroidism. Some clones in this sample may be carry-over from other donors' samples. CDR3s include the opening cysteine and the closing phenylalanine or tryptophan. D genes are given only for firm matches. Clone size is not always given. Where it is, it says once, few, many or a class for expanded clones.

clone_size | j_call | d_call | v_call | cdr3_aa | cdr3_nt
few | TRBJ2-2 | - | TRBV11-2 | CASRVQGAGELFF | TGTGCCAGCAGGGTCCAGGGCGCCGGGGAGCTGTTTTTT
many | TRBJ2-7 | - | TRBV12-3/TRBV12-4 | CASRPPRSSYEQYF | TGTGCCAGCAGGCCCCCACGCAGCTCCTACGAGCAGTACTTC
many | TRBJ2-5 | TRBD1 | TRBV9 | CASSVAGQGTETQYF | TGTGCCAGCAGCGTAGCTGGACAGGGGACGGAGACCCAGTACTTC
- | TRBJ2-7 | TRBD1 | TRBV2 | CASRTGSRYEQYF | TGTGCCAGCAGGACAGGGTCAAGGTACGAGCAGTACTTC
many | TRBJ2-7 | - | TRBV6-5 | CASSTPQRYEQYF | TGTGCCAGCAGTACCCCACAGCGCTACGAGCAGTACTTC
many | TRBJ2-2 | - | TRBV7-8 | CASSFQLANTGELFF | TGTGCCAGCAGCTTCCAACTTGCGAACACCGGGGAGCTGTTTTTT
many | TRBJ1-1 | TRBD1 | TRBV2 | CASSAGQGGAEAFF | TGTGCCAGCAGTGCTGGACAGGGGGGGGCTGAAGCTTTCTTT
many | TRBJ1-1 | - | TRBV11-2 | CASRHRVSEAFF | TGTGCCAGCAGGCACAGGGTATCTGAAGCTTTCTTT
many | TRBJ2-5 | TRBD2 | TRBV27 | CASSSFGTSEMYQETQYF | TGTGCCAGCAGTTCTTTTGGGACTAGCGAAATGTACCAAGAGACCCAGTACTTC
many | TRBJ2-5 | TRBD2 | TRBV20-1 | CSAGTSGKYGAQETQYF | TGCAGTGCCGGGACTAGCGGGAAATACGGGGCCCAAGAGACCCAGTACTTC
many | TRBJ1-1 | TRBD1 | TRBV7-2 | CASSLETGAEAFF | TGTGCCAGCAGCTTAGAGACAGGGGCTGAAGCTTTCTTT
many | TRBJ1-1 | - | TRBV7-8 | CASSLVWNTEAFF | TGTGCCAGCAGCTTGGTCTGGAACACTGAAGCTTTCTTT
- | TRBJ1-1 | TRBD1 | TRBV28 | CASSFTGGLSEAFF | TGTGCCAGCAGTTTTACAGGGGGCCTTTCTGAAGCTTTCTTT
many | TRBJ1-1 | TRBD1 | TRBV20-1 | CSASTGERYTEAFF | TGCAGTGCTAGTACAGGGGAGAGGTACACTGAAGCTTTCTTT
many | TRBJ2-7 | - | TRBV5-6 | CASSPDTSYGQYF | TGTGCCAGCAGCCCGGACACATCCTACGGGCAGTACTTC
few | TRBJ2-7 | - | TRBV19 | CATHSRGGATYEQYF | TGTGCCACTCATTCCCGGGGAGGTGCTACCTACGAGCAGTACTTC
once | TRBJ1-2 | - | TRBV6-1 | CASSETAASYGYTF | TGTGCCAGCAGTGAAACTGCAGCTTCCTATGGCTACACCTTC
few | TRBJ2-5 | TRBD2 | TRBV28 | CASSFLRPSGREETQYF | TGTGCCAGCAGCTTCCTCAGGCCTAGCGGGAGGGAAGAGACCCAGTACTTC
- | TRBJ2-2 | - | TRBV19 | CACSIRRQSTGELFF | TGTGCCTGTAGTATAAGGCGGCAGTCGACCGGGGAGCTGTTTTTT
few | TRBJ1-1 | - | TRBV13 | CASSLWYLNTEAFF | TGTGCCAGCAGCTTATGGTACTTGAACACTGAAGCTTTCTTT
- | TRBJ2-5 | TRBD2 | TRBV6-1 | CASRPTSGDYQETQYF | TGTGCCAGCAGGCCAACTAGCGGAGACTACCAAGAGACCCAGTACTTC
- | TRBJ1-1 | - | TRBV29-1 | CSVVGRGAFF | TGCAGCGTTGTAGGTAGGGGCGCTTTCTTT
- | TRBJ1-2 | - | TRBV19 | CASNNQANYGYTF | TGTGCCAGTAATAACCAAGCTAACTATGGCTACACCTTC
- | TRBJ1-1 | - | TRBV18 | CASSPPKGDTEAFF | TGTGCCAGCTCACCTCCGAAGGGGGATACTGAAGCTTTCTTT
many | TRBJ2-2 | TRBD1 | TRBV6-5 | CASSRQGVVAGELFF | TGTGCCAGCAGTCGACAGGGGGTAGTGGCCGGGGAGCTGTTTTTT
many | TRBJ1-6 | TRBD1 | TRBV4-1 | CASSQGEGTGTKMGRSYNSPLHF | TGCGCCAGCAGCCAAGGGGAGGGGACAGGGACCAAGATGGGAAGGTCCTATAATTCACCCCTCCACTTT
many | TRBJ1-2 | - | TRBV27 | CASGNRATNYGYTF | TGTGCCAGCGGAAACAGGGCTACGAACTATGGCTACACCTTC
- | TRBJ2-7 | - | TRBV19 | CASNGALGYEQYF | TGTGCCAGTAATGGGGCTTTGGGCTACGAGCAGTACTTC
many | TRBJ1-2 | - | TRBV6-5 | CASSVLSGGTYGYTF | TGTGCCAGCAGTGTACTGAGTGGCGGAACCTATGGCTACACCTTC
- | TRBJ2-7 | - | TRBV5-6 | CASSSVGHYEQYF | TGTGCCAGCAGCTCCGTTGGACACTACGAGCAGTACTTC
many | TRBJ1-2 | - | TRBV6-1 | CASSENRGARYTF | TGTGCCAGCAGTGAGAATCGAGGGGCCCGCTACACCTTC
- | TRBJ1-5 | - | TRBV20-1 | CSAKDTNNQPQHF | TGCAGTGCAAAGGACACTAACAATCAGCCCCAGCATTTT
few | TRBJ2-2 | - | TRBV24-1 | CATSEPGLNTGELFF | TGTGCCACCAGTGAGCCGGGACTTAACACCGGGGAGCTGTTTTTT
- | TRBJ1-5 | - | TRBV6-2/TRBV6-3 | CASSYLGIGDQPQHF | TGTGCCAGCAGTTACCTCGGGATAGGGGATCAGCCTCAGCATTTT
- | TRBJ1-5 | - | TRBV19 | CASSIMGSGSNQPQHF | TGTGCCAGTAGTATTATGGGGTCAGGTAGCAATCAGCCCCAGCATTTT
- | TRBJ2-6 | - | TRBV12-3/TRBV12-4 | CASSPIYRVAGANVLTF | TGTGCCAGCAGTCCAATCTACAGGGTGGCTGGGGCCAACGTCCTGACTTTC
few | TRBJ1-2 | - | TRBV5-6 | CASTEGLLYGYTF | TGTGCCAGCACCGAGGGACTGCTCTATGGCTACACCTTC
many | TRBJ1-5 | - | TRBV6-1 | CASSEANRQPQHF | TGTGCCAGCAGTGAAGCGAACCGGCAGCCCCAGCATTTT
many | TRBJ2-7 | - | TRBV6-2/TRBV6-3 | CASSYSRGSGHSPYEQYF | TGTGCCAGCAGTTACTCGAGGGGTAGTGGACATAGCCCCTACGAGCAGTACTTC
many | TRBJ1-1 | - | TRBV6-1 | CASIQGGETEAFF | TGTGCCAGCATCCAGGGTGGGGAGACTGAAGCTTTCTTT
many | TRBJ1-1 | - | TRBV12-3/TRBV12-4 | CASSPAFGGVAFF | TGTGCCAGCAGTCCAGCATTTGGAGGGGTAGCTTTCTTT
many | TRBJ1-2 | - | TRBV28 | CASSNTGREGYTF | TGTGCCAGCAGCAATACAGGGAGGGAAGGCTACACCTTC
many | TRBJ1-4 | - | TRBV2 | CASSAGLSANEKLFF | TGTGCCAGCAGTGCAGGGTTATCGGCTAATGAAAAACTGTTTTTT
- | TRBJ2-7 | - | TRBV12-5 | CASGSGPYYEQYF | TGTGCTAGTGGTTCGGGACCTTACTACGAGCAGTACTTC
many | TRBJ1-2 | TRBD1 | TRBV27 | CASSLVGQGTYGYTF | TGTGCCAGCAGTTTAGTGGGACAGGGGACCTATGGCTACACCTTC
- | TRBJ1-2 | - | TRBV28 | CASSLTPDRFYGYTF | TGTGCCAGCAGTTTAACCCCGGACAGATTCTATGGCTACACCTTC
- | TRBJ2-7 | - | TRBV10-1 | CASSEAGIDRYYEQYF | TGCGCCAGCAGTGAGGCAGGGATCGACCGTTACTACGAGCAGTACTTC
many | TRBJ1-1 | - | TRBV2 | CASSEALGTEAFF | TGTGCCAGCAGTGAAGCCCTGGGAACTGAAGCTTTCTTT
- | TRBJ1-5 | TRBD1 | TRBV12-3/TRBV12-4 | CASSYDRGDQPQHF | TGTGCCAGCAGTTACGACAGGGGAGATCAGCCCCAGCATTTT
once | TRBJ1-1 | TRBD1 | TRBV6-1 | CASSDERRGQGNTEAFF | TGTGCCAGCAGTGATGAGAGAAGGGGGCAAGGGAACACTGAAGCTTTCTTT
- | TRBJ2-5 | - | TRBV7-9 | CASSFLQPRETQYF | TGTGCCAGCAGCTTTTTACAGCCTCGAGAGACCCAGTACTTC
- | TRBJ2-4 | - | TRBV6-1 | CASRPEPPARGNIQYF | TGTGCCAGCAGACCAGAACCTCCGGCACGAGGAAACATTCAGTACTTC
- | TRBJ1-6 | - | TRBV3-1 | CASSSGAAMDSPLHF | TGTGCCAGCAGCTCCGGGGCAGCCATGGATTCACCCCTCCACTTT
- | TRBJ2-7 | - | TRBV11-3 | CASSLGVAGDGSSGLYEQYF | TGTGCCAGCAGCTTAGGCGTGGCAGGGGACGGATCTTCCGGACTCTACGAGCAGTACTTC
few | TRBJ2-5 | - | TRBV10-3 | CAISESGGVTQYF | TGTGCCATCAGTGAGTCAGGCGGGGTGACCCAGTACTTC
many | TRBJ2-7 | - | TRBV29-1 | CSVEDSQYEQYF | TGCAGCGTTGAAGATAGCCAGTACGAGCAGTACTTC
- | TRBJ2-2 | - | TRBV3-1 | CASSQGGANTGELFF | TGTGCCAGCAGCCAAGGCGGTGCGAACACCGGGGAGCTGTTTTTT
many | TRBJ2-2 | - | TRBV20-1 | CSASAAQVLGELFF | TGCAGTGCTAGTGCCGCCCAGGTGTTGGGGGAGCTGTTTTTT
many | TRBJ2-3 | - | TRBV12-3/TRBV12-4 | CASSSSTDTQYF | TGTGCCAGCAGCTCAAGCACAGATACGCAGTATTTT
many | TRBJ2-5 | TRBD1 | TRBV9 | CASSPRTGGETQYF | TGTGCCAGCAGCCCGAGGACAGGGGGAGAGACCCAGTACTTC